The rows below give T cell receptor beta chains drawn from one sample of a study of T-cell memory formation after mild COVID-19. MiXCR, run by TCRdb on the 5' RACE reads, gives a single entry per CDR3 protein. The sample holds under 250,000 distinct CDR3 sequences, approximately 15% seen once. Sequencing was performed on PBMCs or a T cell subset sorted from them (not recorded which). All receptors derive from an adult woman who had mild COVID-19 (a few samples of this study predate the infection). Cell type and time point are not known. CDR3s include the opening cysteine and the closing phenylalanine or tryptophan. A D gene is named only where the DNA matches it firmly. The size field is filled for only some rows; it gives once, few, many or a size class.

j_gene | abundance | d_gene | v_gene | CDR3nt | CDR3aa
TRBJ2-1 | . | . | TRBV4-1 | TGCGCCAGCAGAAGAGTAGGGAGCTCCTACAATGAGCAGTTCTTC | CASRRVGSSYNEQFF
TRBJ1-1 | . | . | TRBV11-2 | TGTGCCAGCAGCTTCGGCGCGGCAGGGATATCCGCTGAAGCTTTCTTT | CASSFGAAGISAEAFF
TRBJ2-1 | few | TRBD2 | TRBV4-2 | TGTGCCAGCAGCCCCGGGACTACCTCCGGCAATGAGCAGTTCTTC | CASSPGTTSGNEQFF
TRBJ2-2 | . | . | TRBV20-1 | TGCAGTGCTAGAGATATAGCTCGAAACACCGGGGAGCTGTTTTTT | CSARDIARNTGELFF
TRBJ2-1 | few | TRBD2 | TRBV11-2 | TGTGCCAGCAGCTTAGTTGTGGGATCCCTAGCGGGGACCGACAATGAGCAGTTCTTC | CASSLVVGSLAGTDNEQFF
TRBJ2-3 | few | . | TRBV6-5 | TGTGCCAGCACAAGACTACCGTATTCTAGCACAGATACGCAGTATTTT | CASTRLPYSSTDTQYF
TRBJ2-7 | few | . | TRBV6-1 | TGTGCCAGCAGTGAAGCAGGCAACTACTACGAGCAGTACTTC | CASSEAGNYYEQYF
TRBJ2-1 | many | . | TRBV5-1 | TGCGCCAGCAGCCGGCCAGGGACCTACAATGAGCAGTTCTTC | CASSRPGTYNEQFF
TRBJ2-5 | few | . | TRBV7-2 | TGTGCCAGCAGCTTAAGAACTTTGGAGACCCAGTACTTC | CASSLRTLETQYF
TRBJ1-2 | . | . | TRBV5-1 | TGCGCCAGCAGCTTGGACCTTACCCGAGGATATGGCTACACCTTC | CASSLDLTRGYGYTF
TRBJ2-7 | . | TRBD1 | TRBV5-6 | TGTGCCAGCAGCGCTGACCCAGGGGGTCCCTACGAGCAGTACTTC | CASSADPGGPYEQYF
TRBJ2-5 | few | . | TRBV5-1 | TGCGCCAGCAGCTTGGAGGGTCGACGGGGGCGCCAAGAGACCCAGTACTTC | CASSLEGRRGRQETQYF
TRBJ2-7 | few | . | TRBV4-2 | TGTGCCAGCAGAGGAACCTGGGGCGAGCAGTACTTC | CASRGTWGEQYF
TRBJ1-5 | few | . | TRBV6-1 | TGTGCCAGCAGTGAAAGATTTCAGCCCCAGCATTTT | CASSERFQPQHF
TRBJ1-2 | few | . | TRBV5-5 | TGTGCCAGCAGCTCTGATTTGAAAGGCTACACCTTC | CASSSDLKGYTF
TRBJ2-3 | few | . | TRBV30 | TGTGCCTGGAGTGTACGATCAACAGATACGCAGTATTTT | CAWSVRSTDTQYF
TRBJ1-1 | . | TRBD1 | TRBV29-1 | TGCAGCGATTCGACAGGGGGCAGTGAAGCTTTCTTT | CSDSTGGSEAFF
TRBJ2-1 | many | TRBD2 | TRBV20-1 | TGCAGTGCTAGTACCCCTCCCGGGACTAGCGGGAGGAAGTTCAATGAGCAGTTCTTC | CSASTPPGTSGRKFNEQFF
TRBJ2-4 | . | TRBD1 | TRBV7-9 | TGTGCCAGCAGCTCCGGACAGGAAGCCAAAAACATTCAGTACTTC | CASSSGQEAKNIQYF
TRBJ2-7 | few | TRBD1 | TRBV7-2 | TGTGCCAGCAGCTTAGGTTTTCCAGGGGGTAGCTACGAGCAGTACTTC | CASSLGFPGGSYEQYF
TRBJ1-1 | few | . | TRBV2 | TGTGCCAGCAGTATGACCGAGAGGGGCACTGAAGCTTTCTTT | CASSMTERGTEAFF
TRBJ2-6 | . | . | TRBV7-3 | TGTGCCAGCAGCTTAACCCCCAGCTCTGGGGCCAACGTCCTGACTTTC | CASSLTPSSGANVLTF